The entry below describes one T cell receptor (beta chain). The V gene's germline CDR1 is MNHEY and CDR2 SMNVEV (reference sequence). This CDR3 contains 18 residues. With V trimmed by 0 bases and J by 1 base, 4 bases remained unmatched. The data stem from a study of blood T cell repertoires in COVID-19. About the study: The samples span acute and convalescent COVID-19 from the United States, Italy and Spain.

Methods used by the authors: The assay estimated nucleated cells by amplifying reference gene primers. The method was immunoSEQ multiplex PCR; TCRdb's version includes in-frame clones alone and lacks a portion of them. The D gene and trimming were derived from the DNA, and the V and J assignments and clone size from that table. The top ten clones hold 2.5% to 3.5% of a sample with roughly 250,000 clones, around 85% of them seen once. Recruitment covered 25 or so US areas and drew participants whose ages spanned about 18 to 89 years. Cohort allocation depended upon clinical history that participants reported.

The clonotype was recovered from a woman aged 40 to 50 with acute COVID-19. The sample consisted of PBMCs or T cells enriched from blood (not recorded which). The chain links TRBV27 to TRBJ2-7; TRBD2 matches 15 bases. The CDR3 is CASSLSGLAGGPSYEQYF. Written as DNA, the CDR3 is TGTGCCAGCAGTTTATCGGGACTAGCGGGAGGCCCGTCCTACGAGCAGTACTTC.